The 23 T cell receptor beta chains reported below all come from one sample, sequenced in a study of a mutant IDH1 vaccine in newly diagnosed glioma (dated by TCRdb to the early 2020s). Taken with the paper, the label for time point translates to: baseline, week 1 (first vaccination visit). The intended sense of this specimen's treatment or condition label: pre-vaccination baseline after standard-of-care therapy. The library relied on the immunoSEQ multiplex PCR assay. In TCRdb, the immuneACCESS table is reduced to in-frame sequences with V and J assigned. These tables do not hold every clone; where another copy was compared, an unresolved V gene accounts for under half, and the others remain unexplained. This sample comprises tens of thousands of clones, roughly four fifths of them detected only once. The top ten constitute less than 6.5% of the sample. This specimen consisted of PBMCs, obtained from a glioma patient treated with radiotherapy, temozolomide or both. These receptors originate from a man aged 35 to 55 with glioma. Some clones in this sample may be carry-over from other donors' samples.

This chain's CDR3 is CASSHRDRLYNEQFF. CDR3 sequence (DNA): TGCGCCAGCAGCCACCGGGACAGGCTCTACAATGAGCAGTTCTTC. The J gene is TRBJ2-1, the V gene TRBV5-1; 8 nucleotides match TRBD1. With 4 bases clipped from V and 3 bases from J, the junction kept 6 bases outside the gene matches. The CDR3 loop spans 15 amino acids. Germline lookup yields CDR1 SGHRS and CDR2 YFSETQ. The full variable domain, its missing parts supplied by reference TRBV5-1 and TRBJ2-1, is KAGVTQTPRYLIKTRGQQVTLSCSPISGHRSVSWYQQTPGQGLQFLFEYFSETQRNKGNFPGRFSGRQFSNSRSEMNVSTLELGDSALYLCASSHRDRLYNEQFFGPGTRLTVL.

This chain connects TRBV7-6 to TRBJ2-7, with D tentatively TRBD1 (5 bases). The CDR3 is 14 amino acids. V was trimmed by 5 bases and J by 1 base, leaving 12 bases between them. CDR1 and CDR2 (germline): SGHVS, FNYEAQ. The CDR3 loop is CASSQGADSYEQYF. CDR3 nucleotides: TGTGCCAGCAGCCAAGGGGCCGATTCCTACGAGCAGTACTTC.

This chain connects TRBV30 to TRBJ2-1; 10 nucleotides agree with TRBD2. The length of the CDR3 is 15 residues. Germline values: CDR1 GTSNPN, CDR2 SVGIG (reference sequence). J was trimmed by 0 bases and V by 8 bases; bases with no gene match: 7. DNA for the CDR3: TGTGCCCACAGCGGGGGGGCTATCTCCTACAATGAGCAGTTCTTC. Protein product: CAHSGGAISYNEQFF.

The chain couples TRBV7-2 to TRBJ1-2; no definite D call. The germline gives CDR1 SGHTA, CDR2 FQGNSA. The CDR3 covers 16 residues. Trimming removed 8 bases from V and 6 bases from J, with 25 bases in between. Written as DNA, the CDR3 is TGTGCCAGCTCCCACCCCCCTTTCGTAGGGATGGATGGCTACACCTTC. It is translated as CASSHPPFVGMDGYTF.

V and J are TRBV6-5 and TRBJ1-3; D is perhaps TRBD1 (6 bases). The CDR3 is 15 amino acids. Trimming removed 0 bases from V and 4 bases from J, with 10 bases in between. Germline V gene sequence: CDR1 MNHEY, CDR2 SVGAGI. The CDR3 is CASSYSGAGGNTIYF. The CDR3 nucleotides read TGTGCCAGCAGTTACTCGGGGGCGGGAGGAAACACCATATATTTT.

The chain combines TRBV10-2 with TRBJ1-2, with 8 nucleotides matching TRBD1. Germline CDR1 WSHSY, CDR2 SAAADI. The J segment lost 5 bases and the V segment lost 9 bases, leaving 14 bases of the junction unmatched. The CDR3 is made up of 15 amino acids. As DNA, the CDR3 is TGCGCCAGTGGAAACCGACAGGGGCCCTTATATGGCTACACCTTC. Protein sequence: CASGNRQGPLYGYTF.

The chain links TRBV7-6 to TRBJ2-1, with D perhaps TRBD2 (6 bases). Trimming pared 2 bases from V and 6 bases from J, leaving 8 bases between. From germline, CDR1 is SGHVS and CDR2 FNYEAQ. The CDR3 loop spans 13 amino acids. The CDR3 nucleotides read TGTGCCAGCAGCTTAAGGCGGGGCAATGAGCAGTTCTTC. Its translation: CASSLRRGNEQFF. The full variable domain, in which reference TRBV7-6 and TRBJ2-1 provide the parts outside the CDR3, is GAGVSQSPRYKVTKRGQDVALRCDPISGHVSLYWYRQALGQGPEFLTYFNYEAQQDKSGLPNDRFSAERPEGSISTLTIQRTEQRDSAMYRCASSLRRGNEQFFGPGTRLTVL.

This sequence joins TRBV18 and TRBJ1-1; possible D gene TRBD1, 5 bases. Trimming stripped 2 bases from V and 3 bases from J, with 10 bases between. CDR3 length: 14 residues. Germline V gene sequence: CDR1 KGHSH, CDR2 LQKENI. CDR3 loop: CASSPGGSDTEAFF. The CDR3 nucleotides read TGTGCCAGCTCACCAGGGGGTAGTGACACTGAAGCTTTCTTT.

The CDR3 is CASSLQGSGNTIYF. CDR3 coding DNA: TGTGCCAGCAGCCTACAGGGTTCTGGAAACACCATATATTTT. The chain combines TRBV5-6 with TRBJ1-3; a weak D match, TRBD1 (6 bases). The V gene's germline CDR1 is SGHDT and CDR2 YYEEEE. The CDR3 has 14 amino acids. The V gene lost 4 bases and the J gene lost 1 base, with 9 bases spanning the gap.

V is TRBV9 and J is TRBJ1-5, with a weak D call TRBD1 (6 bases). The CDR3 runs 15 residues. CDR1 SGDLS and CDR2 YYNGEE come from the germline V gene. Trimming cost V 0 bases and J 6 bases, with 13 bases left between them. This CDR3 reads CASSVGGALGQPQHF. As DNA, the CDR3 is TGTGCCAGCAGCGTAGGGGGGGCGCTGGGTCAGCCCCAGCATTTT.

The chain uses TRBV6-5 and TRBJ2-7, with D unresolved. The CDR3 has 11 amino acids. V lost 4 bases, J lost 3 bases, and 4 bases lay in between. Germline V gene sequence: CDR1 MNHEY, CDR2 SVGAGI. CDR3 amino acids: CASSSYYEQYF. The CDR3 DNA follows: TGTGCCAGCAGTTCCTACTACGAGCAGTACTTC.

This chain joins TRBV7-7 and TRBJ1-4; no clear D gene. CDR1 is SSHAT and CDR2 is FNYEAQ in the germline V gene (reference sequence). V was trimmed by 1 base and J by 4 bases, leaving 7 bases between them. The CDR3 runs to 14 residues. The CDR3 sequence is CASSLEQFNEKLFF. The CDR3 DNA reads as TGTGCCAGCAGCTTAGAACAGTTTAATGAAAAACTGTTTTTT.

The chain joins TRBV5-1 to TRBJ2-7; unclear D gene. Germline-derived CDR1 and CDR2 are SGHRS and YFSETQ. Trimming shortened V by 0 bases and J by 9 bases, and 19 bases separated the two germline ends. The CDR3 runs 15 residues. The CDR3 nucleotides are TGCGCCAGCAGCTTGGGGAACAGAGATGTGGCCGGGCAGTACTTC. Residues: CASSLGNRDVAGQYF. Combining the CDR3 with reference TRBV5-1 and TRBJ2-7 gives the whole variable domain KAGVTQTPRYLIKTRGQQVTLSCSPISGHRSVSWYQQTPGQGLQFLFEYFSETQRNKGNFPGRFSGRQFSNSRSEMNVSTLELGDSALYLCASSLGNRDVAGQYFGPGTRLTVT.

V and J are TRBV25-1 and TRBJ1-2; D might be TRBD1 (5 bases). With 7 bases removed from V and 8 bases from J, the gap between germline ends came to 17 bases. CDR1 is MGHDK, CDR2 SYGVNS, per germline. The CDR3 has 13 amino acids. The CDR3 nucleotides read TGTGCCAGCACCATGGCCGGGCGGACAGGCTACACCTTC. Translation: CASTMAGRTGYTF.

The V call is TRBV19, the J call TRBJ2-5, with a tentative D call TRBD2 (6 bases). This CDR3 region has 13 residues. CDR1 and CDR2 (germline): LNHDA, SQIVND (reference sequence). V was clipped by 9 bases and J by 0 bases, with 11 bases between them. The CDR3 DNA is TGTGCCAGCCAGGGACTTTACCAAGAGACCCAGTACTTC. As protein: CASQGLYQETQYF.

About this clone: The junction departs from the called germline gene at one end, perhaps through a read error. V and J are TRBV2 and TRBJ2-1; 11 positions match TRBD2. The CDR3 is made up of 12 amino acids. Germline values: CDR1 SNHLY, CDR2 FYNNEI. The CDR3 protein is CASTLAGGVILF. The CDR3, as DNA: TGTGCCAGCACCCTAGCGGGGGGCGTAATTCTCTTC.

This rearrangement joins TRBV5-6 to TRBJ1-4; 7 nucleotides line up with TRBD1. Looked up from germline, CDR1 is SGHDT and CDR2 is YYEEEE. The junction had 14 bases not matched to a gene; V was cut back by 5 bases and J by 4 bases. This CDR3 region has 17 residues. CDR3 nucleotides: TGTGCCAGCAGATCTTACAACAGGGGCGGTGGTAATGAAAAACTGTTTTTT. It specifies CASRSYNRGGGNEKLFF.

The J gene is TRBJ1-1, the V gene TRBV5-6; tentative D call: TRBD1 (5 bases). V lost 3 bases to trimming and J lost 5 bases, with 17 bases between them. The CDR3 is 15 amino acids. Germline V gene sequence: CDR1 SGHDT, CDR2 YYEEEE. The DNA of the CDR3 is TGTGCCAGCAGCTGGGGCGCGGGGGGAGGGACTGAAGCTTTCTTT. Amino acids: CASSWGAGGGTEAFF.

The chain is built from TRBV5-6 and TRBJ2-5; 10 bases fit TRBD1. Looked up from germline, CDR1 is SGHDT and CDR2 is YYEEEE. V was pared by 3 bases and J by 4 bases, with 3 bases of the junction left unmatched. This CDR3 is 14 amino acids long. The CDR3 nucleotides are TGTGCCAGCAGCTCGGACAGGGGGGGAGAGACCCAGTACTTC. This gives the protein CASSSDRGGETQYF. Full variable domain (outside the CDR3, taken from reference TRBV5-6 and TRBJ2-5): DAGVTQSPTHLIKTRGQQVTLRCSPKSGHDTVSWYQQALGQGPQFIFQYYEEEERQRGNFPDRFSGHQFPNYSSELNVNALLLGDSALYLCASSSDRGGETQYFGPGTRLLVL.

V usage is TRBV30 and J usage is TRBJ2-5, with TRBD1 matching over 7 bases. The CDR3 runs to 13 residues. The junction had 4 bases not matched to a gene; V was cut back by 4 bases and J by 2 bases. Germline V lookup: CDR1 GTSNPN, CDR2 SVGIG (reference sequence). The CDR3, as DNA: TGTGCCTGGAAAGGCAGGGGGCAAGAGACCCAGTACTTC. Protein: CAWKGRGQETQYF.

This chain uses TRBV5-1 with TRBJ1-5, with D uncertain. V gave up 5 bases and J gave up 0 bases, with 9 bases separating them. This CDR3 is built from 14 residues. Germline assignment: CDR1 SGHRS and CDR2 YFSETQ. CDR3 sequence reads: CASSSGDSNQPQHF. The CDR3 coding sequence is TGCGCCAGCAGTTCTGGGGATAGCAATCAGCCCCAGCATTTT.

J is TRBJ1-2 and V is TRBV29-1; 10 positions agree with TRBD1. Germline V gene lookup returns CDR1 SQVTM and CDR2 ANQGSEA. After removal of 4 bases from V and 6 bases from J, the junction contained 8 bases not matched to a gene. This CDR3 comprises 14 residues. This CDR3 reads CSVAPPTGGDGYTF. CDR3 DNA: TGCAGCGTTGCACCACCGACAGGGGGCGATGGCTACACCTTC.

Concerning this clone: In the same sample, other DNA sequences code for this CDR3. The rearrangement uses TRBV6-5 and TRBJ1-1; 8 bases match TRBD1. This CDR3 comprises 15 residues. Germline loops: CDR1 MNHEY, CDR2 SVGAGI. V shed 2 bases, J shed 1 base, and the junction held 3 bases outside the gene matches. Here the CDR3 DNA reads TGTGCCAGCAGTTACGGAACAGGGGGGAACACTGAAGCTTTCTTT. Translated, it gives CASSYGTGGNTEAFF.